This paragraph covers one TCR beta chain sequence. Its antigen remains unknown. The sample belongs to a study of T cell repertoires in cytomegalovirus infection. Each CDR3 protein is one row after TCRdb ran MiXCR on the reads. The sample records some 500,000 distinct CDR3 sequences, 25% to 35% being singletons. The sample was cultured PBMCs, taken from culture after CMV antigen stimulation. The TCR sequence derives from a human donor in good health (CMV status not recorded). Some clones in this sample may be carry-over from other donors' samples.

Written as DNA, the CDR3 is TGCAGCGTTGAAGATCCTGGACAGGGATTTCGCTACGAGCAGTACTTC. Protein: CSVEDPGQGFRYEQYF. The chain links TRBV29-1 to TRBJ2-7; 8 bases align to TRBD1. The V gene's germline CDR1 is SQVTM and CDR2 ANQGSEA. V shed 0 bases, J shed 3 bases, and the junction held 10 bases outside the gene matches. The CDR3 is 16 amino acids.